The next 2 T cell receptor beta chains were all read from a single sample in a study of cytomegalovirus exposure and HLA in healthy donors. Primers included in the PCR were 60 Vbeta and 13 Jbeta primers. The assay was immunoSEQ multiplex PCR, and TCRdb's table has in-frame clones only and misses some. The sample records approximately 140,000 clones, about 73% being singletons. The sample taken for sequencing was PBMCs. These receptors were collected from a man aged 35-49 years in good health and CMV-seropositive.

This clone was seen just once. The genes are TRBV18 and TRBJ1-1; maybe TRBD1 (6 bases). The length of the CDR3 is 14 residues. V lost 5 bases, J lost 0 bases, and 10 bases lay in between. Per the germline V gene, CDR1 is KGHSH and CDR2 is LQKENI. The CDR3 is CASSAGTMNTEAFF. In nucleotides, the CDR3 is TGTGCCAGCTCAGCCGGGACAATGAACACTGAAGCTTTCTTT.

This chain joins TRBV25-1 and TRBJ1-2; the match to TRBD1 covers 7 bases. This CDR3 comprises 14 residues. J gave up 7 bases and V 1 base, and 6 bases lay outside the gene matches. CDR1 and CDR2 (germline): MGHDK, SYGVNS. The CDR3 is CASSEWEGGGGYTF. The CDR3, as DNA: TGTGCCAGCAGTGAATGGGAAGGGGGCGGTGGCTACACCTTC.